This T cell receptor beta chain was recovered during a study of blood T cells in healthy people across ages. Notes on the study in general: Comparison with aged donors showed that long-lived donors had more naive CD4+ cells and higher diversity.

The authors ran a second PCR of roughly 7 to 11 cycles using a sample-barcoded 5' primer and a J-beta primer mix. Each TCR beta cDNA got a 12-nucleotide random molecular identifier. TCRdb re-derived calls from the 5' RACE reads in MiXCR, one entry per CDR3 protein. The repertoire holds 780,000 or so distinct CDR3 sequences, with about 56% as singletons. This CDR3 has 17 amino acids. With 4 bases removed from V and 1 base from J, the gap between germline ends came to 17 bases. CDR1 is LGHNA and CDR2 is YNFKEQ in the germline V gene. As regards this clonotype: Its specificity is not known.

Aged about 6 to 100, donors were systemically healthy Caucasians from Russia. V usage is TRBV4-2 and J usage is TRBJ2-1; D perhaps matches TRBD2 (5 bases). The TCR was taken from a man between 40 and 49 years old in good health. Sequenced input: blood. The CDR3 reads CASSLQGGSLSYNEQFF. For the CDR3, the DNA is TGTGCCAGCAGCCTTCAAGGAGGCTCCCTATCCTACAATGAGCAGTTCTTC.